These 24 T cell receptor beta chains were all obtained from the same sample, sequenced in a study of early T cells in non-severe SARS-CoV-2 infection. TCRdb processed the 5' RACE reads anew with MiXCR; each CDR3 protein has one entry. The table has 40,000 to 55,000 distinct CDR3 sequences, 3% to 4% seen once. Sequenced: whole blood. The receptors shown here come from an adult who was a healthcare worker with PCR-confirmed SARS-CoV-2 infection or an uninfected control (not recorded which).

Ten or more counts support this clonotype. The chain is built from TRBV5-1 and TRBJ2-3; TRBD2 aligns across 8 bases. The ends lost 4 bases at V and 3 bases at J; junction bases unmatched: 7. This CDR3 spans 15 amino acids. CDR1 and CDR2 from the germline V gene are SGHRS and YFSETQ. In DNA, the CDR3 is TGCGCCAGCAGCCCCGGCCGGGGGGGTACAGATACGCAGTATTTT. Translation gives CASSPGRGGTDTQYF.

This clonotype was detected ten times or more. This sequence joins TRBV27 and TRBJ2-7, with D perhaps TRBD2 (8 bases). CDR1 is MNHEY, CDR2 SMNVEV, per germline (reference sequence). CDR3 length equals 15 residues. Trimming pared 8 bases from V and 5 bases from J, leaving 22 bases between. CDR3 sequence: CASRSGGSGINEQYF. DNA of the CDR3: TGTGCCAGCCGTTCAGGGGGTAGCGGGATAAACGAGCAGTACTTC.

This clonotype was recorded at least ten times. The chain couples TRBV3-1 to TRBJ2-1; 7 bases line up with TRBD1. Germline trimming cut 5 bases from V and 2 bases from J; bases unmatched to any gene: 6. CDR3 length equals 15 residues. CDR1 is LGHDT and CDR2 is YNNKEL in the germline V gene (reference sequence). CDR3 sequence (DNA): TGTGCCAGCAGCATCCGGGACAGTGCCTACAATGAGCAGTTCTTC. This gives the protein CASSIRDSAYNEQFF.

Concerning this clonotype itself: With a much larger clone just one base away, this may be a read error. The rearrangement joins TRBV5-1 to TRBJ2-2; D possibly corresponds to TRBD1 (6 bases). Trimming shortened V by 1 base and J by 6 bases, and 16 bases separated the two germline ends. This CDR3 region has 16 residues. The germline V gene has CDR1 SGHRS and CDR2 YFSETQ. CDR3 DNA: TGCGCCAGCAGCTTGCATGGGGGCGTGGATTCCGGGGAGCTGTTTTTT. Its translation: CASSLHGGVDSGELFF.

This clonotype was seen at least ten times. This chain uses TRBV6-2 or TRBV6-3 with TRBJ2-7; 11 bases align to TRBD2. Germline loops: CDR1 MNHEY, CDR2 SVGEGT. With V trimmed by 2 bases and J by 3 bases, 3 bases remained unmatched. This CDR3 has 15 residues. The CDR3: CASSYASGGYYEQYF. The CDR3 bases are TGTGCCAGCAGTTACGCTAGCGGGGGGTACTACGAGCAGTACTTC.

There are many counts of this clonotype. The rearrangement joins TRBV4-1 to TRBJ1-5, with a possible D match to TRBD1 (6 bases). CDR1 is MGHRA and CDR2 is YSYEKL in the germline V gene. V lost 4 bases, J lost 0 bases, and 16 bases lay in between. The CDR3 sequence is 17 residues long. CDR3 sequence (DNA): TGCGCCAGCAGCCCCTATGCAGGGGTTTATAGCAATCAGCCCCAGCATTTT. Its protein is CASSPYAGVYSNQPQHF.

This clonotype appeared a few times. This chain links TRBV7-2 with TRBJ2-5; TRBD1 is a possible D gene (6 bases). Per germline, CDR1 SGHTA and CDR2 FQGNSA. V shed 4 bases and J shed 1 base, with 7 bases lying between them. This CDR3 is 13 amino acids long. CDR3 DNA sequence: TGTGCCAGCAGCTACAGGGTCCAAGAGACCCAGTACTTC. Residues: CASSYRVQETQYF. The full variable domain, its missing parts supplied by reference TRBV7-2 and TRBJ2-5, is GAGVSQSPSNKVTEKGKDVELRCDPISGHTALYWYRQSLGQGLEFLIYFQGNSAPDKSGLPSDRFSAERTGGSVSTLTIQRTQQEDSAVYLCASSYRVQETQYFGPGTRLLVL.

By share, this clonotype ranks as medium-sized (0.01 to 0.1%). The chain has TRBV5-6 and TRBJ2-4; no clear D. Germline V gene lookup returns CDR1 SGHDT and CDR2 YYEEEE. V lost 1 base and J lost 1, with 9 bases in between. The CDR3 is 15 residues long. CDR3 sequence: CASSLRRAAKNIQYF. The CDR3 DNA reads TGTGCCAGCAGCTTGCGAAGGGCCGCCAAAAACATTCAGTACTTC.

The chain couples TRBV7-9 to TRBJ1-2, with D unclear. This CDR3 is built from 13 residues. V lost 5 bases and J lost 4, with 11 bases in between. Per the germline V gene, CDR1 is SEHNR and CDR2 is FQNEAQ (reference sequence). The chain's CDR3 is CASSLAAFYGYTF. The CDR3 nucleotides are TGTGCCAGCAGCCTCGCAGCTTTCTATGGCTACACCTTC.

This clonotype was seen many times. V usage is TRBV6-6 and J usage is TRBJ1-5, with D perhaps TRBD1 (5 bases). Germline assignment: CDR1 MNHNY and CDR2 SVGAGI (reference sequence). V lost 2 bases and J 0 bases, leaving 23 bases between the germline ends. This CDR3 region has 20 residues. In DNA form, the CDR3 reads TGTGCCAGCAGTTACATCCCCCGTGGGGGAGCTCGCTTTAGCAATCAGCCCCAGCATTTT. Its protein is CASSYIPRGGARFSNQPQHF.

The table lists this clonotype with many counts. V usage is TRBV3-1 and J usage is TRBJ1-3; D is uncertain. The germline V gene has CDR1 LGHDT and CDR2 YNNKEL (reference sequence). The CDR3 length is 16 residues. The V end lost 3 bases, the J end lost 0 bases, and 12 bases lay between the germline ends. The DNA of the CDR3 is TGTGCCAGCAGCCACTTTCCCGGATACTCTGGAAACACCATATATTTT. Amino acids: CASSHFPGYSGNTIYF.

Many counts were recorded for this clonotype. The chain is built from TRBV5-4 and TRBJ2-7, with 11 bases fitting TRBD2. V shed 0 bases and J 2 bases; nucleotides not matched to a gene: 4. There are 16 residues in the CDR3. Germline values: CDR1 SGHNT, CDR2 YYREEE (reference sequence). For the CDR3, the DNA is TGTGCCAGCAGCTTGGGACTAGCGGGGTTGCCCTACGAGCAGTACTTC. Translating it yields CASSLGLAGLPYEQYF.

In its sample, this clonotype was seen many times. The V gene is TRBV6-6, the J gene TRBJ1-2; 9 bases fit TRBD1. Germline CDR1 reads MNHNY; CDR2 reads SVGAGI (reference sequence). After removal of 5 bases from V and 3 bases from J, the junction contained 4 bases not matched to a gene. The CDR3 is made up of 14 amino acids. CDR3 DNA: TGTGCCAGCAGTAAACAGGGGGCAGACTATGGCTACACCTTC. As protein: CASSKQGADYGYTF.

This clonotype was picked up many times. The chain has TRBV6-2 or TRBV6-3 and TRBJ2-1; 11 positions agree with TRBD2. CDR3 length equals 16 residues. The germline gives CDR1 MNHEY, CDR2 SVGEGT. V dropped 4 bases and J dropped 8; count of bases not matched to a gene: 10. The CDR3 DNA reads TGTGCCAGCAGTTCGTATAGCGGGAGGGCCGTGTATGAGCAGTTCTTC. Its translation: CASSSYSGRAVYEQFF.

There are many counts of this clonotype. The chain recombines TRBV27 with TRBJ2-5, with 9 nucleotides matching TRBD1. Trimming cost V 5 bases and J 3 bases; bases outside gene matches: 7. The CDR3 is 15 amino acids. Germline V CDR1 and CDR2: MNHEY, SMNVEV (reference sequence). The CDR3 bases are TGTGCCAGCAGTCCCGGGACAGGGAACGAAGAGACCCAGTACTTC. It codes for CASSPGTGNEETQYF.

The chain combines TRBV7-2 with TRBJ1-1; D might be TRBD1 (6 bases). The CDR3 runs to 15 residues. CDR1 is SGHTA and CDR2 is FQGNSA in the germline V gene. The V end lost 6 bases, the J end lost 4 bases, and 18 bases lay between the germline ends. In DNA form, the CDR3 reads TGTGCCAGCAGACGAACCCAGGGGAGTGTCACTGAAGCTTTCTTT. It encodes CASRRTQGSVTEAFF.

This clonotype was detected a few times. The chain employs TRBV3-1 and TRBJ2-3, with TRBD1 matching over 7 bases. V was clipped by 1 base and J by 3 bases; unmatched bases: 4. There are 15 residues in the CDR3. CDR1 is LGHDT and CDR2 is YNNKEL in the germline V gene (reference sequence). The CDR3 loop reads CASSQGGGGTDTQYF. Written as DNA, the CDR3 is TGTGCCAGCAGCCAAGGAGGGGGCGGAACAGATACGCAGTATTTT.

In this sample, this clonotype turned up a few times. J is TRBJ1-6 and V is TRBV6-6; D may be TRBD1 (6 bases). The V gene's germline CDR1 is MNHNY and CDR2 SVGAGI (reference sequence). This CDR3 contains 16 residues. Trimming cost V 2 bases and J 10 bases, with 18 bases left between them. CDR3 loop: CASSYLNHRVGSPLHF. CDR3 bases: TGTGCCAGCAGTTACCTAAACCACAGGGTTGGATCACCCCTCCACTTT.

This clonotype was picked up many times. The chain is built from TRBV7-2 and TRBJ2-1; D tentatively fits TRBD1 or TRBD2 (7 bases each). This CDR3 is built from 15 residues. V was pared by 1 base and J by 9 bases, with 16 bases between. Germline CDR1 reads SGHTA; CDR2 reads FQGNSA. The CDR3 here is CASSLVGGRQGEQFF. The CDR3 DNA reads as TGTGCCAGCAGCTTAGTCGGGGGGCGACAGGGTGAGCAGTTCTTC.

This clonotype was found many times. The chain carries TRBV6-6 and TRBJ2-6; D gene unclear. The CDR3 length is 12 residues. V lost 11 bases and J lost 4, with 9 bases in between. Germline V gives CDR1 MNHNY, CDR2 SVGAGI (reference sequence). The DNA of the CDR3 is TGTGCCTACGCGGTGGGGGCCAACGTCCTGACTTTC. This gives the protein CAYAVGANVLTF.

This clonotype has a count of ten or more. The V gene is TRBV7-9, the J gene TRBJ2-7; 7 nucleotides line up with TRBD1. The V gene's germline CDR1 is SEHNR and CDR2 FQNEAQ (reference sequence). The CDR3 is made up of 13 amino acids. The V segment lost 5 bases and the J segment 6 bases; nucleotides outside the gene matches: 7. The CDR3 nucleotides read TGTGCCAGCAGCCGGGGTGCAGGGGGCGAGCAGTACTTC. Translated: CASSRGAGGEQYF.

This clonotype came up many times. The chain couples TRBV7-9 to TRBJ1-2, with D possibly matching TRBD1 (5 bases). Deletions cut 1 base from V and 4 bases from J, with 7 bases between. The CDR3 length is 13 residues. Germline V gene lookup returns CDR1 SEHNR and CDR2 FQNEAQ (reference sequence). The CDR3 DNA sequence: TGTGCCAGCAGCTTAGACCAGGGCTATGGCTACACCTTC. Its translation is CASSLDQGYGYTF.

The V gene is TRBV7-9, the J gene TRBJ2-3; tentative D call: TRBD2 (5 bases). Germline lookup yields CDR1 SEHNR and CDR2 FQNEAQ (reference sequence). CDR3 length: 14 residues. V was cut by 0 bases and J by 4 bases, with 8 bases left in between. The chain's CDR3 is CASSLAGIADTQYF. The CDR3 nucleotides are TGTGCCAGCAGCTTAGCCGGGATCGCAGATACGCAGTATTTT.

This clonotype was counted ten times or more. This rearrangement joins TRBV7-2 to TRBJ2-2; 14 bases are shared with TRBD2. CDR1 SGHTA and CDR2 FQGNSA come from the germline V gene. The CDR3 is 15 residues long. With V trimmed by 5 bases and J by 8 bases, 4 bases remained unmatched. CDR3 loop: CASSLRTSGRGELFF. Here the CDR3 DNA reads TGTGCCAGCAGCCTACGGACTAGCGGGAGGGGGGAGCTGTTTTTT.